The source of this TCR beta chain is a study of PD-1 blockade in classical Hodgkin lymphoma. Regarding the study as a whole: Newly diagnosed patients reportedly had lower baseline TCR diversity than healthy donors. Similar baseline diversity was found in complete responders and newly diagnosed patients.

All trial patients relapsed after autologous stem cell transplantation. Classifying best responses yielded complete response, partial response or progressive disease. Germline V lookup: CDR1 SGHRS, CDR2 YFSETQ. This CDR3 has 17 amino acids. After removal of 4 bases from V and 7 bases from J, the junction contained 19 bases not matched to a gene. Concerning this clone itself: Antigen unknown.

This table comes from immunoSEQ multiplex PCR, and its TCRdb copy is limited to in-frame clones, with some not included. Among about 39,000 clones, around nine tenths were seen once, and the ten largest hold 8% to 10%. This material consisted of peripheral blood mononuclear cells (PBMCs), taken at baseline. The receptor was derived from a human donor with classical Hodgkin lymphoma. This chain joins TRBV5-1 and TRBJ2-5, with 7 positions matching TRBD1. As DNA, the CDR3 is TGCGCCAGCAGCCCCAAGGCCTCCGGGGACAGTGGTAGGACCCAGTACTTC. As protein: CASSPKASGDSGRTQYF.